The clone carrying this T cell receptor (beta chain) showed up many times. The antigen is not known. Time point specified: newly diagnosed GD, antithyroid drugs for less than 3 months. PBMC RNA was the source of the TCR library. Per American Thyroid Association guidelines, Graves' disease was diagnosed. Trimming removed 8 bases from V and 7 bases from J, with 7 bases in between. Germline CDR1 is SGHKS and CDR2 is YYEKEE (reference sequence). This CDR3 is 10 amino acids long. Library construction for TCR beta used iRepertoire HTBI primers and Arm-PCR of CDR3 regions. TCRdb processed the multiplex PCR reads anew with MiXCR; each CDR3 protein has one entry. The data hold hundreds of thousands of distinct CDR3 sequences, with approximately 16% observed a single time. This sample is drawn from a study of regulatory T cells in long-lasting Graves disease. Study-level points and caveats: Relative to new patients (approximately 1,000), persistent patients exhibited greater sharing of public clonotypes (around 3,000).

These sequences were also reported in another study, on T cells in Graves' hyperthyroidism and ophthalmopathy.

The TCR sequence derives from a woman between 40 and 65 years old with Graves disease. The chain joins TRBV5-5 to TRBJ1-5, with D possibly being TRBD1 (6 bases). The sample consisted of peripheral blood mononuclear cells (PBMCs), taken at new diagnosis, from a patient treated with antithyroid drugs. The CDR3 here is CARTGQPQHF. The CDR3 region has the DNA TGTGCCAGGACAGGCCAGCCCCAGCATTTT.